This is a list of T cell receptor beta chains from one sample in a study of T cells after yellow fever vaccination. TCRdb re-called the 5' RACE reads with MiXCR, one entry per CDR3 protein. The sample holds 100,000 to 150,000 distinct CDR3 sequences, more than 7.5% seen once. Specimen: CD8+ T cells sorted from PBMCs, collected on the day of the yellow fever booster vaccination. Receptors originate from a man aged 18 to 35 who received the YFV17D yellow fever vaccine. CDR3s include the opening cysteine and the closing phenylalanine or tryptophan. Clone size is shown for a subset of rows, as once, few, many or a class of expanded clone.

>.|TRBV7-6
CASGPGPYNEQFF
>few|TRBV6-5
CASSSNLRTDNNEQFF
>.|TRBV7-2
CASKATSGDTDTQYF
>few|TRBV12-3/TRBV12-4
CASSFRGAGNTIYF
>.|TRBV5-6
CASSYGTPGYEQYF
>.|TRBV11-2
CASSFGRMNTEAFF
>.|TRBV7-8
CASWLGGGVLDTQYF
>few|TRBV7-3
CASSTYGDGELFF
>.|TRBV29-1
CSSQRAGNEQFF
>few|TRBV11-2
CASSLATGRETQYF
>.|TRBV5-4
CASSLGSSGRSPLHF
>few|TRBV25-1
CASSELGVIYGYTF
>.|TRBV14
CASSQATASLYGYTF
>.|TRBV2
CASNPGQGPTGELFF
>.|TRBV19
CASSYVLGSTEAFF
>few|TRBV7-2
CASSLVRGATDTQYF
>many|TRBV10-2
CASSRSQPSYNEQFF
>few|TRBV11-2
CASSYRMVTPYEQYF
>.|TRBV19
CASSDVRDREGETQYF
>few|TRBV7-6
CASRAGGATDTQYF
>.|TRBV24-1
CATSGGGVVHEQYF
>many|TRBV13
CASSHRGDTQYF
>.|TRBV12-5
CASGFSHSPGAHTEAFF
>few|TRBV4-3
CASSQDGARSKRNEQFF
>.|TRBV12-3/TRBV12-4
CASSLGLAGGRGRTDTQYF
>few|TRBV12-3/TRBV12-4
CASSSQPGTAYEQYF
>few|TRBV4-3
CASSHLTGQGAGEQYF
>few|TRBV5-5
CASSKGQGFSYEQYF
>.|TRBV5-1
CASSEDRLAYNEQFF
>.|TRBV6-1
CASSRGQGRNYGYTF
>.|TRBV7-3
CASSFGQHEQFF
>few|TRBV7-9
CASSLYLGTEEETQYF
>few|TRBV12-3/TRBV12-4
CASSSGTTGTF
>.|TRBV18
CASSPLYRGRRTEAFF